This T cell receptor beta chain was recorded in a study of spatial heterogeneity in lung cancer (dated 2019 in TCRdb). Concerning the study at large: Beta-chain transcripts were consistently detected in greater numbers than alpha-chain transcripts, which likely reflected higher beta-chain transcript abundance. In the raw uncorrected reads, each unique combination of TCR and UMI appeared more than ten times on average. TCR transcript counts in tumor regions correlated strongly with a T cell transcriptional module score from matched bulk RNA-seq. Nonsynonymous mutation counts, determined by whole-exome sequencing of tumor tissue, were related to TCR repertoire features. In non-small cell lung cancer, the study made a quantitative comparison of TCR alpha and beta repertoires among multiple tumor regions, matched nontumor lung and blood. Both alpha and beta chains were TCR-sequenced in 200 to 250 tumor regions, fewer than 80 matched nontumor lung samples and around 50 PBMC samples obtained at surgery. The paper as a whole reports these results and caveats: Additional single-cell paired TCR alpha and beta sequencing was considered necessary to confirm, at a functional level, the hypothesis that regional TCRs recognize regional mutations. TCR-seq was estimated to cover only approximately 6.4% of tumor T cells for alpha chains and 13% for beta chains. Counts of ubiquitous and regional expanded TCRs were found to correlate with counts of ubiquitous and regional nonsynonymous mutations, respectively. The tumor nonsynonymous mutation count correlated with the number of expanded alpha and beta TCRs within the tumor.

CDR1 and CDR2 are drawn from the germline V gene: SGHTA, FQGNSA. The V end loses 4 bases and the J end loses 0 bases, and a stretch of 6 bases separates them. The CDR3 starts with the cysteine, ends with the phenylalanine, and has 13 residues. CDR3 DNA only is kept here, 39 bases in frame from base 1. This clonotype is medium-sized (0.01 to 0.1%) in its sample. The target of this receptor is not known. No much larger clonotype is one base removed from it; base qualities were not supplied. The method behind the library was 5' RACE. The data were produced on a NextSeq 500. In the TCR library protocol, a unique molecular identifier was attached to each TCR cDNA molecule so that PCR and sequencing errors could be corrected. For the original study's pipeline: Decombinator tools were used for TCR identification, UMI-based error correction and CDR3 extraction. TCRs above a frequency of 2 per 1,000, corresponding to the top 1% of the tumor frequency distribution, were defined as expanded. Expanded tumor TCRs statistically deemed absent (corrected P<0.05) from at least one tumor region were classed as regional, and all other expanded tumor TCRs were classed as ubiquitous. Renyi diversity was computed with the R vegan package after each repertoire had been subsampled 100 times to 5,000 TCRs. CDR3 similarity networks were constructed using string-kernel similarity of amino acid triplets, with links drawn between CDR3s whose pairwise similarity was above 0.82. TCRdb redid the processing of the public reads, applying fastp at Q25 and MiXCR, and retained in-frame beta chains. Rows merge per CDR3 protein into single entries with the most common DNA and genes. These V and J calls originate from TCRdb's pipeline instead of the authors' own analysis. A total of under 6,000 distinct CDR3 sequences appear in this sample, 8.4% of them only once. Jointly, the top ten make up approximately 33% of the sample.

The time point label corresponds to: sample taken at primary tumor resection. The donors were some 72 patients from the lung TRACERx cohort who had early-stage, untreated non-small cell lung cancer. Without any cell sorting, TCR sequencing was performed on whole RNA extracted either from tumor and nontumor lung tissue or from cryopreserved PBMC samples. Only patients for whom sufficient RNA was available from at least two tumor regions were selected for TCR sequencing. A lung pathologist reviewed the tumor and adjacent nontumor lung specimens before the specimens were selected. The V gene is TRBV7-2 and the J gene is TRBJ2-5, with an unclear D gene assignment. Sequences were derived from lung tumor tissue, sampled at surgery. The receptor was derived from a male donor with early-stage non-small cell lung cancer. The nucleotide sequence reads TGTGCCAGCAGCTCGTTAAACCAAGAGACCCAGTACTTC. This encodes CASSSLNQETQYF.